Below, one T cell receptor (beta chain) is given with its context. The antigen it binds to is not known. No much larger clonotype is one base removed from it; base qualities were not supplied. The CDR3 holds 16 amino acids from the cysteine to the phenylalanine. CDR3 DNA only is kept here, 48 bases in frame from base 1. Between the V and J ends, shortened by 5 bases and 0 bases respectively, the junction contains 15 bases. CDR1 SGHTA and CDR2 FQGTGA were looked up in the germline V gene. This record comes from a study of control samples from healthy donors and cancer patients (dated by TCRdb to the early 2020s). Library creation used the immunoSEQ multiplex PCR assay. TCRdb holds this immuneACCESS table with in-frame rearrangements only. Some clones are missing; in checked studies, unresolved V genes explain under half, and the rest has no known cause. The sample table shows 68,000 or so clones, and 83% are seen once. Of the sample, roughly 14% is held by the ten largest clones.

The rearrangement combines TRBV7-3 with TRBJ2-3; the D gene cannot be resolved reliably. Sequencing used blood. The TCR was taken from a man aged 60 to 69 in good health. The DNA sequence is as follows: TGTGCCAGCAGCCTTCTGGGCGGTAGTAGCACAGATACGCAGTATTTT. This is translated as CASSLLGGSSTDTQYF.